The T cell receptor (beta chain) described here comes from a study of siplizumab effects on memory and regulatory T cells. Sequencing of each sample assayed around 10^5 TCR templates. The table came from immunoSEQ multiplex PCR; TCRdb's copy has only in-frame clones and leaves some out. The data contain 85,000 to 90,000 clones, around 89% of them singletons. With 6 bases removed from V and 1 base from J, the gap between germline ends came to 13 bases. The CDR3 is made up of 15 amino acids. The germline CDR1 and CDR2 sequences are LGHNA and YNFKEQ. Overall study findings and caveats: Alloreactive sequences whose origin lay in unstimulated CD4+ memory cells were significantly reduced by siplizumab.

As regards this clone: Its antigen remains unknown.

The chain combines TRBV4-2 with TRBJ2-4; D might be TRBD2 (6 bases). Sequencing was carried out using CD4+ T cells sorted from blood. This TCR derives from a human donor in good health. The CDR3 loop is CASRDGAGAKNIQYF. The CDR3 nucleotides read TGTGCCAGCAGGGACGGGGCGGGGGCCAAAAACATTCAGTACTTC.